The source of this T cell receptor beta chain is a study of vaccination and CD4 T cells after COVID-19. Study details: The cells in question were stimulated using overlapping spike peptides derived from SARS-CoV-2, HCoV-NL63, HCoV-OC43 and HCoV-229E.

This CDR3 comprises 13 residues. The V and J ends lost 0 bases and 15 bases respectively, with 15 bases between them. Germline values: CDR1 LNHNV, CDR2 YYDKDF (reference sequence). Worth noting for this clonotype: Its target is not known.

Sequenced with the Oncomine TCR Beta short-read assay was DNA taken from cultured CD4+ T cells. The source of extracted genomic DNA was cultured CD4+ T cells. A single record per CDR3 protein comes from TCRdb applying MiXCR to the PCR reads. The sample has 20,000 to 25,000 distinct CDR3 sequences, about 39% seen once. Treatment described: roughly 10-day PBMC culture with coronavirus spike peptide pools or control peptides (ViraFEST assay). This chain uses TRBV15 with TRBJ2-1; TRBD2 might be the D (6 bases). Sample: CD4+ T cells from blood, cultured in vitro, taken before SARS-CoV-2 vaccination. The clonotype comes from a human donor who had recovered from COVID-19. In DNA form, the CDR3 reads TGTGCCACCAGCAGAGATAGGGAGGTAGTTAGGTTCTTC. It is translated as CATSRDREVVRFF.